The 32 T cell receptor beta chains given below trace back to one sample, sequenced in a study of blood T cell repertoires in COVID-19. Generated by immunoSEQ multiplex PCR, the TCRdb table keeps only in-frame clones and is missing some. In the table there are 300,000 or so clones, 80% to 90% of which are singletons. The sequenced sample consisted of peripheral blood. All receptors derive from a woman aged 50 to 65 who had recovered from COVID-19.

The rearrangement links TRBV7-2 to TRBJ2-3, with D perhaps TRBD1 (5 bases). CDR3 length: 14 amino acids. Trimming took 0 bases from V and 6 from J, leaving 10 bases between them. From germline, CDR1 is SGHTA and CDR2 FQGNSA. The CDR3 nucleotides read TGTGCCAGCAGCTTAGCAGGGGCCCCCGATACGCAGTATTTT. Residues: CASSLAGAPDTQYF.

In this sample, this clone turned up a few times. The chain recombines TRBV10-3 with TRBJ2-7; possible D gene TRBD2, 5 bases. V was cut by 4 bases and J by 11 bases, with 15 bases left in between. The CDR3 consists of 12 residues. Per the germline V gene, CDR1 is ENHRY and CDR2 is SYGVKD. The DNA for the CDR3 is TGTGCCATCAGTGGGGCGACGGGGTTGGAGTACTTC. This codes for CAISGATGLEYF.

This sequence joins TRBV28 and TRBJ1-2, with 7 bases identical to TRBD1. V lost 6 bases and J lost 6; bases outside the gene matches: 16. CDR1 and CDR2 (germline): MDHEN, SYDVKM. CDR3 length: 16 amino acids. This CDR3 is CASRGSAGDSVNGYTF. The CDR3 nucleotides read TGTGCCAGCAGGGGATCTGCCGGGGACAGCGTAAATGGCTACACCTTC.

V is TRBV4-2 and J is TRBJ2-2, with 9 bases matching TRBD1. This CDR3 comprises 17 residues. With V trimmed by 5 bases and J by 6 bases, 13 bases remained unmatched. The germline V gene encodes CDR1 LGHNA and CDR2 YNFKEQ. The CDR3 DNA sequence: TGTGCCAGCAGCAAAAAACGGGACAGGGATCAATCCGGGGAGCTGTTTTTT. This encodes CASSKKRDRDQSGELFF.

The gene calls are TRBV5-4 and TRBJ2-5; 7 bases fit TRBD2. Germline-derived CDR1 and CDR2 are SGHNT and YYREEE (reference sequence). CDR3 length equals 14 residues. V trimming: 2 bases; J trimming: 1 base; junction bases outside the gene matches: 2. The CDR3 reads CASSLRGVQETQYF. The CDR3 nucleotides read TGTGCCAGCAGCTTACGGGGGGTCCAAGAGACCCAGTACTTC.

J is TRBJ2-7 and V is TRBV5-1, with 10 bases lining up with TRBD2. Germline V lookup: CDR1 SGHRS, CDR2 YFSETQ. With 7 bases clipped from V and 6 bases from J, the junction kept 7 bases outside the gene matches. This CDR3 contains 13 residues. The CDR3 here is CASSTSGIGEQYF. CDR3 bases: TGCGCCAGCTCAACTAGCGGGATAGGCGAGCAGTACTTC.

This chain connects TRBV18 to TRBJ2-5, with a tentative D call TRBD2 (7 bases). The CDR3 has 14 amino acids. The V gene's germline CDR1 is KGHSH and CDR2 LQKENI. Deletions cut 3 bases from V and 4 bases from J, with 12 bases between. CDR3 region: CASSPKGGSETQYF. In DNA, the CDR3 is TGTGCCAGCTCACCCAAGGGGGGGTCAGAGACCCAGTACTTC.

CDR3 residues: CASTFLPGSYEQYF. The CDR3 DNA reads TGTGCCAGCACGTTTCTGCCCGGGAGCTACGAGCAGTACTTC. V and J are TRBV6-5 and TRBJ2-7, with a weak D call TRBD2 (6 bases). The CDR3 is 14 residues long. In germline, CDR1 is MNHEY, CDR2 SVGAGI. V dropped 7 bases and J dropped 3 bases, with 16 bases sitting between them.

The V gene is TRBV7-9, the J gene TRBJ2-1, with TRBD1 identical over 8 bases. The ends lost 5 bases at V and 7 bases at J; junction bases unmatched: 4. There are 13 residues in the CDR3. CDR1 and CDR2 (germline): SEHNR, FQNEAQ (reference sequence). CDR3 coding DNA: TGTGCCAGCAGCCCGGACAGGGCAAATGAGCAGTTCTTC. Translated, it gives CASSPDRANEQFF.

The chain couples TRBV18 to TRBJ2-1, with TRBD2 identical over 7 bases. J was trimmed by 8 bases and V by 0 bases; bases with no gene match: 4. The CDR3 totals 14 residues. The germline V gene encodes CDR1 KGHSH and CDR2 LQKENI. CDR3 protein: CASSPPNGRDEQFF. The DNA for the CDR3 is TGTGCCAGCTCACCACCGAATGGGAGGGATGAGCAGTTCTTC.

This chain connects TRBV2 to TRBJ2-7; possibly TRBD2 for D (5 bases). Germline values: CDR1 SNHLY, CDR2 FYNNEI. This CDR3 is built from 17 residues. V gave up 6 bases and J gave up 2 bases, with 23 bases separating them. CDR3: CASRRSAGTHITYEQYF. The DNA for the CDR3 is TGTGCCAGCAGGAGGTCGGCGGGCACCCATATCACCTACGAGCAGTACTTC.

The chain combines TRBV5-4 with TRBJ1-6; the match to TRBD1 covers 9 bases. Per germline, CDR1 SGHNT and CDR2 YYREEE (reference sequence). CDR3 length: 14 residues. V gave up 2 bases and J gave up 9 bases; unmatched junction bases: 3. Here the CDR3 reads CASSFRDRASPLHF. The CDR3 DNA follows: TGTGCCAGCAGCTTCCGGGACAGGGCTTCACCCCTCCACTTT.

For the CDR3, the DNA is TGTGCCACCAAGGCTAGCGAGTACAATGAGCAGTTCTTC. Amino acids: CATKASEYNEQFF. This rearrangement joins TRBV10-3 to TRBJ2-1, with D maybe TRBD2 (6 bases). Trimming removed 10 bases at V and 4 bases at J, with 14 bases between. There are 13 residues in the CDR3. Germline CDR1 reads ENHRY; CDR2 reads SYGVKD.

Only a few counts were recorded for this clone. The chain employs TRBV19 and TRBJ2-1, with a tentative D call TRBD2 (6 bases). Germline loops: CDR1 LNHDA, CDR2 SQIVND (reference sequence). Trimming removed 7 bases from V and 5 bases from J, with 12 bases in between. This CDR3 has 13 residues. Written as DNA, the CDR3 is TGTGCCAGTAAAGAAGCGGGTGACAATGAGCAGTTCTTC. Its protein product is CASKEAGDNEQFF.

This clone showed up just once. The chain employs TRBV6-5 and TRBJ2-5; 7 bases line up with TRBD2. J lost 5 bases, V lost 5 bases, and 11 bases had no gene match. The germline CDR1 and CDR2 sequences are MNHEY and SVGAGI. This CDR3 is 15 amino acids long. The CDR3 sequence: CASSPGAGSGETQYF. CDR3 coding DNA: TGTGCCAGCAGTCCCGGAGCGGGATCTGGGGAGACCCAGTACTTC.

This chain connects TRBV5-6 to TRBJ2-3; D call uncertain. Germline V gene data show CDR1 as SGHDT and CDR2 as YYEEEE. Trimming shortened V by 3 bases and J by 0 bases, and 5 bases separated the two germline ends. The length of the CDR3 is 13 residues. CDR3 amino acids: CASSSQSTDTQYF. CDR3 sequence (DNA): TGTGCCAGCAGCTCACAGAGCACAGATACGCAGTATTTT.

The CDR3 reads CASNRPGQINQPQHF. CDR3 nucleotides: TGTGCCAGCAATAGACCGGGACAGATAAATCAGCCCCAGCATTTT. V gene TRBV28 combines with J gene TRBJ1-5, with 7 bases lining up with TRBD1. Germline V gene lookup returns CDR1 MDHEN and CDR2 SYDVKM. CDR3 length: 15 amino acids. V was pared by 7 bases and J by 4 bases, with 10 bases of the junction left unmatched.

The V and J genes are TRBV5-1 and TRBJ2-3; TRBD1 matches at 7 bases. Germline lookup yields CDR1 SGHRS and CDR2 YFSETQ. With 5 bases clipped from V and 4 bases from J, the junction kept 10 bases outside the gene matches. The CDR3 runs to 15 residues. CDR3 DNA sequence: TGCGCCAGCAGGCCGGACCCGGGACAGCCAGATACGCAGTATTTT. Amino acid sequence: CASRPDPGQPDTQYF.

The CDR3 DNA follows: TGTGCCAGCAGCTTAGCTGGTCAGGGCCGAGAGACCCAGTACTTC. It translates to CASSLAGQGRETQYF. The chain is built from TRBV7-2 and TRBJ2-5; D may be TRBD1 (5 bases). Germline V CDR1 and CDR2: SGHTA, FQGNSA. The V and J ends lost 0 bases and 4 bases respectively, with 12 bases between them. The CDR3 consists of 15 residues.

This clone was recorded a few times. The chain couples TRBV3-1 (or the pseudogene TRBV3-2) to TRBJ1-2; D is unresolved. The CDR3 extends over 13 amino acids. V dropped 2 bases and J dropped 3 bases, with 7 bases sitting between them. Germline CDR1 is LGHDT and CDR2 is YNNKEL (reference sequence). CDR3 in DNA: TGTGCCAGCAGCCAATTACAAGACTATGGCTACACCTTC. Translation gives CASSQLQDYGYTF.

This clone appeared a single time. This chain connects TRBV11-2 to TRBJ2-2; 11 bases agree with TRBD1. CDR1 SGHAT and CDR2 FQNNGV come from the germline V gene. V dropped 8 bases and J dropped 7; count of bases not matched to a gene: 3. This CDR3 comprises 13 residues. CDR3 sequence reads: CASGQGAGGELFF. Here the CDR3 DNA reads TGTGCCAGCGGACAGGGGGCAGGCGGGGAGCTGTTTTTT.

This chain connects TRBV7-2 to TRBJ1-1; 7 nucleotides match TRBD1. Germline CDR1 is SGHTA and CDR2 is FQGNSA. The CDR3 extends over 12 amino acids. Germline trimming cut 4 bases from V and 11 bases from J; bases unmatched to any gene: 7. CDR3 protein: CASSSNRGTAFF. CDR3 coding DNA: TGTGCCAGCAGCTCAAACAGGGGTACGGCTTTCTTT.

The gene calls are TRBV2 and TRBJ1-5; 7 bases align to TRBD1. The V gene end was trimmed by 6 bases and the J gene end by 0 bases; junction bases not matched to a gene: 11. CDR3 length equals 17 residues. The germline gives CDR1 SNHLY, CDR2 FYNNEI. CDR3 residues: CASRTGTEIYSNQPQHF. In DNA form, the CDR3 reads TGTGCCAGCAGAACAGGGACAGAGATTTATAGCAATCAGCCCCAGCATTTT.

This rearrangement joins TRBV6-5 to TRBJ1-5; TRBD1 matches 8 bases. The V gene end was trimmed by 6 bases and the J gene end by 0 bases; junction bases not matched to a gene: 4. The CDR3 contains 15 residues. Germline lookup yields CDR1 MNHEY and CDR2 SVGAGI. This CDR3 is CASRPTGDSNQPQHF. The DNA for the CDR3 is TGTGCCAGCAGACCGACAGGGGATAGCAATCAGCCCCAGCATTTT.

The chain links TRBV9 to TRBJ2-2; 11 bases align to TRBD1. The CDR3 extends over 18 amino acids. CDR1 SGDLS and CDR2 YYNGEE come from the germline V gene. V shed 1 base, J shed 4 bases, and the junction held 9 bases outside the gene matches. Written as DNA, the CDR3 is TGTGCCAGCAGCGTAAATGCGGGGACAGGGGGTTTCACCGGGGAGCTGTTTTTT. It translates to CASSVNAGTGGFTGELFF.

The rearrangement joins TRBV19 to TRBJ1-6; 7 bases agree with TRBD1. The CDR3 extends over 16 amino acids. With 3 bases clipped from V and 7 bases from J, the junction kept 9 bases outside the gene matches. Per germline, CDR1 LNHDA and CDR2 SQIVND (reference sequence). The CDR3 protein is CASSIPPTGKNSPLHF. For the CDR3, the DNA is TGTGCCAGTAGTATCCCTCCGACAGGGAAAAATTCACCCCTCCACTTT.

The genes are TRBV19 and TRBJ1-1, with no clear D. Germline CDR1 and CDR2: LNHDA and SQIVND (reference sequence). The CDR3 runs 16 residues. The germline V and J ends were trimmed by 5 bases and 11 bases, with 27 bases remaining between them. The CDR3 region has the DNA TGTGCCAGTAGTCCACGCCCCGCGGCGTCCGGGGTTGGTGCTTTCTTT. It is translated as CASSPRPAASGVGAFF. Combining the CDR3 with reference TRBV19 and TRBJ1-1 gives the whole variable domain DGGITQSPKYLFRKEGQNVTLSCEQNLNHDAMYWYRQDPGQGLRLIYYSQIVNDFQKGDIAEGYSVSREKKESFPLTVTSAQKNPTAFYLCASSPRPAASGVGAFFGQGTRLTVV.

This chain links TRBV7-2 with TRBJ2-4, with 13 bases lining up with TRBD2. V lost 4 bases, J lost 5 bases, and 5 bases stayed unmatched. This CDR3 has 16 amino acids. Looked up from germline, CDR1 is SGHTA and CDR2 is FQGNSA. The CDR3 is CASSWTSGGAENIQYF. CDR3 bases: TGTGCCAGCAGCTGGACTAGCGGGGGTGCGGAAAACATTCAGTACTTC.

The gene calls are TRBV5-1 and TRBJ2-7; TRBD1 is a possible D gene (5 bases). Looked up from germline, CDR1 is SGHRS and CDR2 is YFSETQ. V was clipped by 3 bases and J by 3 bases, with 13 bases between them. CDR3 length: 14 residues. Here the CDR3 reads CASSSKAGYYEQYF. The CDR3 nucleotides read TGCGCCAGCAGCTCTAAGGCAGGGTACTACGAGCAGTACTTC.

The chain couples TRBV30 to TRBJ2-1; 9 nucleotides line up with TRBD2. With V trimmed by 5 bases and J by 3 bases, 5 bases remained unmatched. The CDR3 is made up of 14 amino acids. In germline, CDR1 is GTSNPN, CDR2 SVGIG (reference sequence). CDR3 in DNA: TGTGCCTGGGAGACTAGCGGAGTCTACAATGAGCAGTTCTTC. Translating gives CAWETSGVYNEQFF.

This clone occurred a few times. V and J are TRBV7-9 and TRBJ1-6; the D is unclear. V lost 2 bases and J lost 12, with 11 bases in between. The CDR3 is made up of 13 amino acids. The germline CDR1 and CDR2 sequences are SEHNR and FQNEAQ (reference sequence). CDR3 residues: CASSLNLSGPLHF. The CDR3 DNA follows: TGTGCCAGCAGCTTAAATCTCTCCGGACCCCTCCACTTT.

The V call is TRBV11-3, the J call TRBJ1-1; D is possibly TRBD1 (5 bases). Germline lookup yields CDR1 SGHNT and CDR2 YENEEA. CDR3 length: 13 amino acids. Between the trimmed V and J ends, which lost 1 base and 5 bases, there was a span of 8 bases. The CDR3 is CASSLVRGTEAFF. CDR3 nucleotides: TGTGCCAGCAGCTTAGTTCGGGGGACTGAAGCTTTCTTT.